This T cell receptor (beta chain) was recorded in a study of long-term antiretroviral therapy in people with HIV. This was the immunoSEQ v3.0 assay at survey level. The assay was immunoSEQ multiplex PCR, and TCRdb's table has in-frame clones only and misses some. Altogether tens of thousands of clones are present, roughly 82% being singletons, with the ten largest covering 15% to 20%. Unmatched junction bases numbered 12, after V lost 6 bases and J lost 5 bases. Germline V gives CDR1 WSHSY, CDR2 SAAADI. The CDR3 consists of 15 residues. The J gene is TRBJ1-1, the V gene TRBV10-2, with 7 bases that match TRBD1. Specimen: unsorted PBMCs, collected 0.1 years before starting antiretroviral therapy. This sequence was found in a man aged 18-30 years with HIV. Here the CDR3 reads CASSEGAALGTEAFF. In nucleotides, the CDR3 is TGCGCCAGCAGCGAGGGGGCAGCCTTAGGGACTGAAGCTTTCTTT.